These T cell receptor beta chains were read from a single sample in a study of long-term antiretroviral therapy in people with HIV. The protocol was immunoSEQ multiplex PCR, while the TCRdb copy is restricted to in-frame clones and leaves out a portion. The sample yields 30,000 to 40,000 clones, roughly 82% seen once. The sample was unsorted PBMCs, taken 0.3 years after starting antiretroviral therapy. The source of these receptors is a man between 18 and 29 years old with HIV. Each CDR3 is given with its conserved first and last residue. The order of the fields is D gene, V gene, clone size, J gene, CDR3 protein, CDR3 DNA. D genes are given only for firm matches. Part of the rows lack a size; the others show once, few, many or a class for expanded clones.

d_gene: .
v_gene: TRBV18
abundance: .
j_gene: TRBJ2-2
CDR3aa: CASSPRPPNTGELFF
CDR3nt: TGTGCCAGCTCACCTCGACCCCCGAACACCGGGGAGCTGTTTTTT

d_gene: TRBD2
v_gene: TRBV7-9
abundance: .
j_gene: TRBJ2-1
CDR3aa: CASSVGTSMGEQFF
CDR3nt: TGTGCCAGCAGCGTTGGGACTAGCATGGGTGAGCAGTTCTTC

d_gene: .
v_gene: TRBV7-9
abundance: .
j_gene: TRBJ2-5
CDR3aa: CASTSLRRTKETQYF
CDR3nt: TGTGCCAGCACCTCGCTGCGGCGGACAAAAGAGACCCAGTACTTC

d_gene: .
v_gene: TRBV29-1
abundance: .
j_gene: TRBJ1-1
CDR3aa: CSAGLSGGNTEAFF
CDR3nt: TGCAGCGCTGGGCTAAGTGGGGGGAACACTGAAGCTTTCTTT

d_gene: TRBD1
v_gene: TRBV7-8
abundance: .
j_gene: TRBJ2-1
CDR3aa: CASSWDRDNEQFF
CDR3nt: TGTGCCAGCAGCTGGGACAGAGACAATGAGCAGTTCTTC

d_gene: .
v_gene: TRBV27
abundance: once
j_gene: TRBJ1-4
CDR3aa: CASSLQGLGNEKLFF
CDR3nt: TGTGCCAGCAGTTTACAGGGTTTGGGTAATGAAAAACTGTTTTTT

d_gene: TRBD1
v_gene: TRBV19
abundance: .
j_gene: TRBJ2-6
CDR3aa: CASSSLPGQGASGANVLTF
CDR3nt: TGTGCCAGTAGTTCCCTTCCGGGACAGGGGGCCTCTGGGGCCAACGTCCTGACTTTC

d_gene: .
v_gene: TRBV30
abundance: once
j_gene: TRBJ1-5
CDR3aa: CAWSPPGLTSNSNQPQHF
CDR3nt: TGTGCCTGGAGCCCCCCGGGACTTACATCGAATAGCAATCAGCCCCAGCATTTT

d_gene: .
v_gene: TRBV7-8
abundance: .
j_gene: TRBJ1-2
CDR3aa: CASSLGGAGGYTF
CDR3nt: TGTGCCAGCAGCTTAGGGGGGGCTGGAGGCTACACCTTC

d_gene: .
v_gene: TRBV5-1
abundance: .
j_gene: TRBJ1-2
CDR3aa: CASTSDGQFYGYTF
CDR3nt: TGCGCCAGCACCTCAGACGGCCAATTTTATGGCTACACCTTC

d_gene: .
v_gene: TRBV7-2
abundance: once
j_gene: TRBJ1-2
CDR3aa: CASSPSPGFYGYTF
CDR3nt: TGTGCCAGCAGCCCAAGCCCAGGGTTCTATGGCTACACCTTC

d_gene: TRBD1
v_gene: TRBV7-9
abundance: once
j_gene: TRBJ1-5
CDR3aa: CASSSGQYQPQHF
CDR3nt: TGTGCCAGCAGCTCGGGACAGTATCAGCCCCAGCATTTT

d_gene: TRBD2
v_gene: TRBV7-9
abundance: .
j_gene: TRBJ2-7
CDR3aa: CASSPGLADYEQYF
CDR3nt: TGTGCCAGCAGCCCGGGACTAGCGGACTACGAGCAGTACTTC

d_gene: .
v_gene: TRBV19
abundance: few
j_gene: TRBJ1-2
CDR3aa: CASSISQGGGYGYTF
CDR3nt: TGTGCCAGTAGTATCTCACAGGGCGGCGGCTATGGCTACACCTTC

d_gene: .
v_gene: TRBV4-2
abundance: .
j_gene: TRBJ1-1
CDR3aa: CASRDTVNTEAFF
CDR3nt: TGTGCCAGCAGGGATACAGTGAACACTGAAGCTTTCTTT

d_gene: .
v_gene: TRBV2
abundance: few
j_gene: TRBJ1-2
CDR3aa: CASSEAQTGYTF
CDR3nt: TGTGCCAGCAGTGAAGCTCAGACGGGCTACACCTTC

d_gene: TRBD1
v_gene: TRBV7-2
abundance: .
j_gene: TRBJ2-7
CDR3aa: CASSLGRGITYEQYF
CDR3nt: TGTGCCAGCAGCTTGGGCAGGGGGATCACCTACGAGCAGTACTTC

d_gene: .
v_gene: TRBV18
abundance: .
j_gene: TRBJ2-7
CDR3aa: CASSPGTELSYEQYF
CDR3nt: TGTGCCAGCTCACCAGGGACCGAATTGTCCTACGAGCAGTACTTC

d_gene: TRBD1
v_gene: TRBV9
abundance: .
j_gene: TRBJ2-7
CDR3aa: CASSVEQGPGYEQYF
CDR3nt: TGTGCCAGCAGCGTAGAACAGGGGCCTGGGTACGAGCAGTACTTC

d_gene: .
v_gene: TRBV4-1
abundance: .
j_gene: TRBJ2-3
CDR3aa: CASSQGGREQYF
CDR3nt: TGCGCCAGCAGCCAAGGAGGACGCGAGCAGTATTTT

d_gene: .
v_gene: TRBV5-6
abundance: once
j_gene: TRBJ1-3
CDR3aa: CASSRPGGPFGNTIYF
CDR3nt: TGTGCCAGCAGTCGGCCTGGGGGGCCTTTTGGAAACACCATATATTTT

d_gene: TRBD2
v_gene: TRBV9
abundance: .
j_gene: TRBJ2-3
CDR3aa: CASSVTGLAGGGDTQYF
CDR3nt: TGTGCCAGCAGCGTAACGGGACTAGCGGGGGGAGGGGATACGCAGTATTTT

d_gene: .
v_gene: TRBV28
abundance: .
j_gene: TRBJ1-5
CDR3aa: CASRSGALSNQPQHF
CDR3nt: TGTGCCAGCAGGTCAGGGGCCCTTAGCAATCAGCCCCAGCATTTT

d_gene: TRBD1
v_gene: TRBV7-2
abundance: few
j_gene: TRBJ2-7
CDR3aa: CASSPQPGQSQYF
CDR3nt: TGTGCCAGCAGCCCTCAACCGGGACAGTCGCAGTACTTC

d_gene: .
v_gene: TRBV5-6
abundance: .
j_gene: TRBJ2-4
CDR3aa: CASSLLGPNIQYF
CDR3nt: TGTGCCAGCAGCTTATTGGGCCCTAACATTCAGTACTTC

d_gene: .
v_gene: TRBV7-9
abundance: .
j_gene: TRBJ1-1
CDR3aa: CASSLGTNTEAFF
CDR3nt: TGTGCCAGCAGCTTAGGGACAAACACTGAAGCTTTCTTT